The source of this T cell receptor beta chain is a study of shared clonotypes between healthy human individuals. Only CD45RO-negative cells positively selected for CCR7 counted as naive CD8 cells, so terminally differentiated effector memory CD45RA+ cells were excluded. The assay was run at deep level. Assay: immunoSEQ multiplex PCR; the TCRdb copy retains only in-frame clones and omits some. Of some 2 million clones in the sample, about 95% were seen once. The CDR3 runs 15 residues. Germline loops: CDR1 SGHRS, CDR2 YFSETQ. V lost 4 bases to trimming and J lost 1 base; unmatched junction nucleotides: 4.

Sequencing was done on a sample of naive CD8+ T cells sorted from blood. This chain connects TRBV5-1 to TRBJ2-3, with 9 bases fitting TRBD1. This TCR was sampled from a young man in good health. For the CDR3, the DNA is TGCGCCAGCAGCGCGGGGGACAGGGGCACAGATACGCAGTATTTT. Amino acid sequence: CASSAGDRGTDTQYF.